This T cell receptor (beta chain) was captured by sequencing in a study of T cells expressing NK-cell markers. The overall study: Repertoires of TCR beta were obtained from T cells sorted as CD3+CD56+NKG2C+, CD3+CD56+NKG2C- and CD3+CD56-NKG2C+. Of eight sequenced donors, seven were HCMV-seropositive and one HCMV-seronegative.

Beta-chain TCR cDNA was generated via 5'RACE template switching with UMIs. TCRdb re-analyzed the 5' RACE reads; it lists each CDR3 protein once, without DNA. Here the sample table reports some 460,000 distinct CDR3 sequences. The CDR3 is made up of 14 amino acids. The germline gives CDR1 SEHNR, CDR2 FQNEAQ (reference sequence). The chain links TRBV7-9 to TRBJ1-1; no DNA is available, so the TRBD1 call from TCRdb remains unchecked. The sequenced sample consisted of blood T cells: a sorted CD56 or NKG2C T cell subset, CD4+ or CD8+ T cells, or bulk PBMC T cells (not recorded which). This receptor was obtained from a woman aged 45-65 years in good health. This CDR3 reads CASSFTGVGTEAFF.